Presented here are 30 T cell receptor beta chains from one specimen sequenced in a study of cytomegalovirus exposure and HLA in healthy donors (TCRdb year 2017). The library was generated by the immunoSEQ multiplex PCR assay. This immuneACCESS table, as held by TCRdb, lists in-frame sequences with V and J called but not all clones. Of the missing ones, under half trace to an unresolved V gene in checked studies; the others have no known cause. The sample includes 150,000 to 200,000 clones, with approximately 86% observed a single time. In total, the top ten clones hold approximately 2.2% of the sample. Sample: PBMCs. The receptors derive from a woman between 18 and 29 years old in good health and CMV-seronegative.

This clone was observed once. The V gene is TRBV7-8, the J gene TRBJ2-1; D not resolved. Trimming stripped 5 bases from V and 9 bases from J, with 11 bases between. The CDR3 totals 12 residues. Germline V gene lookup returns CDR1 SGHVS and CDR2 FQNEAQ. In DNA form, the CDR3 reads TGTGCCAGCAGCGCCCGCGGTACTGAGCAGTTCTTC. This codes for CASSARGTEQFF.

The CDR3 DNA reads as TGTGCCAGCACCCTAGCGGGATGGGGAAGGGAGACCCAGTACTTC. Translation gives CASTLAGWGRETQYF. The chain links TRBV6-1 to TRBJ2-5, with 9 bases aligning to TRBD2. This CDR3 comprises 15 residues. J was trimmed by 5 bases and V by 7 bases; bases with no gene match: 11. Germline CDR1 reads MNHNS; CDR2 reads SASEGT.

The chain is built from TRBV4-1 and TRBJ1-2; perhaps TRBD1 as D (5 bases). The CDR3 runs to 16 residues. V lost 0 bases to trimming and J lost 10 bases, with 21 bases between them. The germline V gene has CDR1 MGHRA and CDR2 YSYEKL. CDR3 bases: TGCGCCAGCAGCCAAGAGAAGCTAGGACCCGGGGGTGACTACACCTTC. It specifies CASSQEKLGPGGDYTF.

The chain has TRBV19 and TRBJ2-7; possibly TRBD1 for D (5 bases). The CDR3 extends over 13 amino acids. V shed 1 base and J shed 3 bases, with 7 bases lying between them. The germline CDR1 and CDR2 sequences are LNHDA and SQIVND (reference sequence). CDR3 nucleotides: TGTGCCAGTAGTATAGGGGGCTTCTACGAGCAGTACTTC. Translated: CASSIGGFYEQYF.

The chain couples TRBV4-2 to TRBJ2-1, with 8 bases matching TRBD2. Unmatched junction bases numbered 13, after V lost 3 bases and J lost 0 bases. The CDR3 length is 19 residues. Looked up from germline, CDR1 is LGHNA and CDR2 is YNFKEQ. DNA for the CDR3: TGTGCCAGCAGCCACCCCGGGACTAGTATTGCCTTCTCCTACAATGAGCAGTTCTTC. Encoded protein: CASSHPGTSIAFSYNEQFF.

The chain is built from TRBV12-5 and TRBJ1-1; 7 positions match TRBD1. Germline V gene sequence: CDR1 LGHNT, CDR2 FRNRAP. This CDR3 is built from 18 residues. Trimming took 0 bases from V and 2 from J; bases not matched to a gene: 12. This chain's CDR3 is CASGLVTGTVRPNTEAFF. Here the CDR3 DNA reads TGTGCTAGTGGTTTGGTGACTGGGACAGTTCGCCCTAACACTGAAGCTTTCTTT.

This clone appeared once. The V call is TRBV7-2, the J call TRBJ2-5; 7 bases are a match to TRBD1. The CDR3 contains 15 residues. From germline, CDR1 is SGHTA and CDR2 FQGNSA. With 5 bases clipped from V and 2 bases from J, the junction kept 8 bases outside the gene matches. The CDR3 DNA reads TGTGCCAGCAGCAGAGGACAGGTGATACAAGAGACCCAGTACTTC. Amino acids: CASSRGQVIQETQYF.

A single count supports this clone. The chain combines TRBV30 with TRBJ1-2, with 10 bases identical to TRBD1. Per the germline V gene, CDR1 is GTSNPN and CDR2 is SVGIG (reference sequence). V lost 4 bases, J lost 8 bases, and 10 bases stayed unmatched. The CDR3 contains 14 residues. CDR3 region: CAWIEDRGAGGYTF. CDR3 DNA: TGTGCCTGGATCGAGGACAGGGGGGCAGGCGGCTACACCTTC.

The chain carries TRBV14 and TRBJ2-2; 11 bases agree with TRBD2. The V gene end was trimmed by 4 bases and the J gene end by 13 bases; junction bases not matched to a gene: 11. The V gene's germline CDR1 is SGHDN and CDR2 FVKESK. This CDR3 contains 15 residues. The CDR3 region is CASSPRGSGRASLFF. For the CDR3, the DNA is TGTGCCAGCAGCCCCCGGGGTAGCGGGAGGGCCTCGCTGTTTTTT.

The rearrangement links TRBV9 to TRBJ2-2; 7 bases align to TRBD2. The germline gives CDR1 SGDLS, CDR2 YYNGEE. V gave up 5 bases and J gave up 7 bases; unmatched junction bases: 2. CDR3 length equals 12 residues. The CDR3 sequence: CASRPGGGELFF. CDR3 sequence (DNA): TGTGCCAGCAGGCCGGGAGGCGGGGAGCTGTTTTTT.

This clone was observed many times. CDR3: CASKLGGNSPLHF. CDR3 nucleotide sequence: TGTGCCAGCAAACTGGGAGGAAATTCACCCCTCCACTTT. The rearrangement joins TRBV2 to TRBJ1-6, with D hard to call. V dropped 7 bases and J dropped 7 bases, with 11 bases sitting between them. This CDR3 contains 13 residues. Looked up from germline, CDR1 is SNHLY and CDR2 is FYNNEI.

The chain combines TRBV19 with TRBJ2-2, with D possibly being TRBD1 (7 bases). CDR1 is LNHDA, CDR2 SQIVND, per germline (reference sequence). V was pared by 9 bases and J by 7 bases, with 18 bases between. The CDR3 loop spans 14 amino acids. The CDR3 DNA sequence: TGTGCCAGCCGCCTTGCAGGGGGGAGCGGGGAGCTGTTTTTT. This encodes CASRLAGGSGELFF.

The gene calls are TRBV9 and TRBJ1-6, with a tentative D call TRBD1 (6 bases). This CDR3 is built from 17 residues. Germline CDR1 and CDR2: SGDLS and YYNGEE. Trimming left V 4 bases short and J 9 bases short, with 23 bases between. The CDR3 loop reads CASSPGGTQGWTSPLHF. The DNA of the CDR3 is TGTGCCAGCAGCCCTGGGGGCACTCAGGGGTGGACTTCACCCCTCCACTTT.

The V and J genes are TRBV30 and TRBJ1-1; no firm D call. This CDR3 is 12 amino acids long. Trimming shortened V by 6 bases and J by 6 bases, and 14 bases separated the two germline ends. CDR1 and CDR2 (germline): GTSNPN, SVGIG (reference sequence). In nucleotides, the CDR3 is TGTGCCTGTCGTGAAAATGCGCCTGAAGCTTTCTTT. As protein: CACRENAPEAFF.

This chain connects TRBV5-8 to TRBJ2-7, with a weak D call TRBD1 (6 bases). The CDR3 spans 16 residues. V was cut by 3 bases and J by 2 bases, with 18 bases left in between. Germline V gene sequence: CDR1 SGHTS, CDR2 YDEGEE. The CDR3 DNA reads as TGTGCCAGCAGCTGGGGGCCAGGGACAAAGGCCTACGAGCAGTACTTC. It specifies CASSWGPGTKAYEQYF.

The V call is TRBV7-2, the J call TRBJ2-7; a possible D gene is TRBD1 (5 bases). Germline lookup yields CDR1 SGHTA and CDR2 FQGNSA. The length of the CDR3 is 14 residues. The germline V and J ends were trimmed by 4 bases and 2 bases, with 12 bases remaining between them. The CDR3 is CASSSTADTYEQYF. The CDR3, as DNA: TGTGCCAGCAGCTCGACAGCAGACACCTACGAGCAGTACTTC.

The V and J genes are TRBV6-1 and TRBJ2-5, with D possibly TRBD1 on 6 matching bases. With 4 bases removed from V and 5 bases from J, the gap between germline ends came to 20 bases. This CDR3 has 16 amino acids. Looked up from germline, CDR1 is MNHNS and CDR2 is SASEGT. Here the CDR3 DNA reads TGTGCCAGCAGTGGTTTGCCTACAGGGTCGGGGGAGACCCAGTACTTC. It encodes CASSGLPTGSGETQYF.

The chain joins TRBV2 to TRBJ2-1; 10 positions agree with TRBD2. Germline loops: CDR1 SNHLY, CDR2 FYNNEI. The CDR3 has 15 residues. Unmatched junction bases numbered 7, after V lost 4 bases and J lost 7 bases. The CDR3 DNA sequence: TGTGCCAGCAGTGGAATCACTAGCGGGAAGAATGAGCAGTTCTTC. Its protein is CASSGITSGKNEQFF.

The rearrangement uses TRBV28 and TRBJ1-1; the D is unclear. The CDR3 length is 11 residues. V shed 6 bases and J shed 4 bases, with 6 bases lying between them. The germline gives CDR1 MDHEN, CDR2 SYDVKM. CDR3 amino acids: CASSPRTEAFF. The DNA for the CDR3 is TGTGCCAGCAGCCCCCGCACTGAAGCTTTCTTT. The full variable domain, completed using reference TRBV28 and TRBJ1-1, is DVKVTQSSRYLVKRTGEKVFLECVQDMDHENMFWYRQDPGLGLRLIYFSYDVKMKEKGDIPEGYSVSREKKERFSLILESASTNQTSMYLCASSPRTEAFFGQGTRLTVV.

V and J are TRBV18 and TRBJ1-1; 8 bases agree with TRBD1. Germline V gene data show CDR1 as KGHSH and CDR2 as LQKENI. V shed 3 bases and J 7 bases; nucleotides not matched to a gene: 4. There are 13 residues in the CDR3. In DNA, the CDR3 is TGTGCCAGCTCACCGAACGGACAGGGTGAAGCTTTCTTT. It is translated as CASSPNGQGEAFF.

In its sample, this clone was seen once. This rearrangement joins TRBV7-9 to TRBJ2-1, with 16 bases that match TRBD2. Germline V gene data show CDR1 as SEHNR and CDR2 as FQNEAQ (reference sequence). The CDR3 runs to 17 residues. Trimming at V came to 5 bases and at J to 7 bases, leaving 8 bases not matched to a gene. For the CDR3, the DNA is TGTGCCAGCAGCGCGGGACTAGCGGGAGGGCCGGGTAATGAGCAGTTCTTC. It is translated as CASSAGLAGGPGNEQFF.

The chain links TRBV14 to TRBJ2-1; unclear D gene. The CDR3 is 14 amino acids. Trimming cost V 0 bases and J 8 bases, with 11 bases left between them. Per germline, CDR1 SGHDN and CDR2 FVKESK. The CDR3 nucleotides read TGTGCCAGCAGCCAAGACAAGCGTTGGGATGAGCAGTTCTTC. This gives the protein CASSQDKRWDEQFF.

This clone was counted only a few times. CDR3 bases: TGCGCCAGCAGCTCGAGGTGGGGGCGCGGCACTGAAGCTTTCTTT. Its translation: CASSSRWGRGTEAFF. The chain joins TRBV5-1 to TRBJ1-1; tentatively, D is TRBD1 (6 bases). Looked up from germline, CDR1 is SGHRS and CDR2 is YFSETQ. This CDR3 region has 15 residues. V lost 3 bases, J lost 4 bases, and 16 bases lay in between.

The V gene is TRBV6-8, the J gene TRBJ1-2; D possibly corresponds to TRBD1 (6 bases). CDR3 length: 15 residues. The V gene's germline CDR1 is MNHGY and CDR2 SAAAGT. Trimming took 5 bases from V and 4 from J, leaving 17 bases between them. The CDR3 region is CASSPVGQLLYGYTF. The CDR3 region has the DNA TGTGCCAGCAGTCCGGTCGGACAGCTTCTCTATGGCTACACCTTC.

This rearrangement joins TRBV5-5 to TRBJ1-1, with D unclear. The germline V and J ends were trimmed by 2 bases and 8 bases, with 10 bases remaining between them. This CDR3 region has 12 residues. CDR1 and CDR2 from the germline V gene are SGHKS and YYEKEE (reference sequence). CDR3 nucleotide sequence: TGTGCCAGCAGCTTTGTCGACTACGAAGCTTTCTTT. It is translated as CASSFVDYEAFF.

The table lists this clone with a few counts. This chain links TRBV7-2 with TRBJ1-4; D call uncertain. The CDR3 covers 14 residues. The germline V gene encodes CDR1 SGHTA and CDR2 FQGNSA. Trimming pared 1 base from V and 5 bases from J, leaving 8 bases between. This CDR3 is CASSLGGLNEKLFF. The CDR3 DNA reads as TGTGCCAGCAGCTTAGGAGGCCTGAATGAAAAACTGTTTTTT.

The gene calls are TRBV7-6 and TRBJ1-2, with TRBD1 identical over 7 bases. CDR1 is SGHVS, CDR2 FNYEAQ, per germline. V lost 0 bases to trimming and J lost 6 bases; unmatched junction nucleotides: 7. This CDR3 comprises 15 residues. CDR3 in amino acids: CASSLAREGADGYTF. The CDR3 DNA reads as TGTGCCAGCAGCTTAGCGCGAGAGGGGGCCGATGGCTACACCTTC.

The CDR3 DNA follows: TGTGCCAGTAAGGGACAGGGTTCCCCCCAGCAGTACTTC. Its protein is CASKGQGSPQQYF. The chain has TRBV19 and TRBJ2-7, with 9 bases lining up with TRBD1. The length of the CDR3 is 13 residues. CDR1 LNHDA and CDR2 SQIVND come from the germline V gene (reference sequence). The J segment lost 8 bases and the V segment lost 7 bases, leaving 9 bases of the junction unmatched.

This sequence joins TRBV5-6 and TRBJ2-5; D is undetermined. CDR3 length equals 11 residues. The germline V gene has CDR1 SGHDT and CDR2 YYEEEE. The ends were cut back, 0 bases at V and 6 bases at J, with 3 bases in the middle. The CDR3 loop is CASSLDKTQYF. The CDR3 DNA follows: TGTGCCAGCAGCTTGGACAAGACCCAGTACTTC.

The chain carries TRBV27 and TRBJ2-7; perhaps TRBD1 as D (5 bases). The CDR3 totals 15 residues. The ends were cut back, 4 bases at V and 1 base at J, with 14 bases in the middle. Looked up from germline, CDR1 is MNHEY and CDR2 is SMNVEV (reference sequence). This chain's CDR3 is CASSSRTHESYEQYF. Written as DNA, the CDR3 is TGTGCCAGCAGTTCGCGGACACATGAATCCTACGAGCAGTACTTC.